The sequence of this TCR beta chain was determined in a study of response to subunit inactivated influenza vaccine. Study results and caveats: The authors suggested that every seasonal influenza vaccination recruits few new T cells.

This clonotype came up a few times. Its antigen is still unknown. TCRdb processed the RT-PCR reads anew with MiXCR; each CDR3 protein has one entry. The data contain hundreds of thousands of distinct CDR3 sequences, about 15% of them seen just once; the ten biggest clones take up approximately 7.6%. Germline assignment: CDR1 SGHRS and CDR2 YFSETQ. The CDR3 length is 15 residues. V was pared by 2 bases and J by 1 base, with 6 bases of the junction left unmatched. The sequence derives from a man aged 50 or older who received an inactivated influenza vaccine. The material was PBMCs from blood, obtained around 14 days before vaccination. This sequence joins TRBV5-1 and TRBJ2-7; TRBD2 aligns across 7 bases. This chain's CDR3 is CASSFVAGESYEQYF. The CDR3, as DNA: TGCGCCAGCAGCTTTGTGGCGGGAGAATCCTACGAGCAGTACTTC.